The 10 T cell receptor beta chains in this list originate from one sample, sequenced in a study of T cell responses to AZD1222 COVID-19 vaccine. Data came from immunoSEQ multiplex PCR; TCRdb stores just in-frame clones and leaves some out. The sample comprises about 180,000 clones, around 90% of which are singletons, and approximately 1.9% rests with the top ten. The sample was peripheral blood, taken 28 days after the second AZD1222 dose. These receptors were collected from an adult who received the AZD1222 COVID-19 vaccine.

The count of this clone is one. This rearrangement joins TRBV24-1 to TRBJ2-5; D ambiguous. CDR1 is KGHDR and CDR2 is SFDVKD in the germline V gene. Trimming took off 3 bases at V and 4 bases at J, with 8 bases between the two ends. The CDR3 has 13 amino acids. The CDR3, as DNA: TGTGCCACCAGTGATATCGGGTTAGAGACCCAGTACTTC. Protein: CATSDIGLETQYF.

This chain joins TRBV5-5 and TRBJ1-1; D is unclear. The germline V gene encodes CDR1 SGHKS and CDR2 YYEKEE (reference sequence). The V and J ends lost 1 base and 0 bases respectively, with 16 bases between them. This CDR3 contains 17 residues. The DNA for the CDR3 is TGTGCCAGCAGCTTGATATATTACATGGAGATGAACACTGAAGCTTTCTTT. Translated, it gives CASSLIYYMEMNTEAFF.

The rearrangement joins TRBV27 to TRBJ1-2, with D hard to call. Germline V gene data show CDR1 as MNHEY and CDR2 as SMNVEV (reference sequence). The CDR3 has 13 amino acids. The V end lost 3 bases, the J end lost 10 bases, and 15 bases lay between the germline ends. CDR3 loop: CASSFGNTMVYTF. Here the CDR3 DNA reads TGTGCCAGCAGTTTTGGTAACACCATGGTCTACACCTTC.

V and J are TRBV19 and TRBJ2-4; D gene uncertain. In germline, CDR1 is LNHDA, CDR2 SQIVND (reference sequence). This CDR3 spans 15 amino acids. With 10 bases removed from V and 0 bases from J, the gap between germline ends came to 16 bases. CDR3 in DNA: TGTGCCATCTTCATACAGTTAACAGCCAAAAACATTCAGTACTTC. Amino acid sequence: CAIFIQLTAKNIQYF.

The chain couples TRBV7-3 to TRBJ2-2; 8 positions agree with TRBD2. The germline gives CDR1 SGHTA, CDR2 FQGTGA. Germline trimming cut 5 bases from V and 6 bases from J; bases unmatched to any gene: 11. This CDR3 contains 16 residues. CDR3 region: CASSPGGSSSAGELFF. The CDR3 nucleotides read TGTGCCAGCAGCCCGGGGGGGTCTAGTTCTGCCGGGGAGCTGTTTTTT.

The chain joins TRBV20-1 to TRBJ2-3; D is ambiguous. The CDR3 loop spans 11 amino acids. Germline V CDR1 and CDR2: DFQATT, SNEGSKA (reference sequence). The V end lost 0 bases, the J end lost 13 bases, and 11 bases lay between the germline ends. CDR3 bases: TGCAGTGCTAGAGATCCCTCTTTGAAGTATTTT. Amino acids: CSARDPSLKYF.

The chain recombines TRBV4-1 with TRBJ2-1; 10 bases map to TRBD2. The CDR3 has 21 amino acids. Trimming removed 0 bases from V and 4 bases from J; junction bases left unmatched: 18. The germline gives CDR1 MGHRA, CDR2 YSYEKL. The CDR3 loop is CASSQESFPSASGSRYNEQFF. The DNA for the CDR3 is TGCGCCAGCAGCCAAGAGAGTTTCCCTAGTGCTAGCGGGAGCCGTTACAATGAGCAGTTCTTC.

This chain uses TRBV3-1 (or the pseudogene TRBV3-2) with TRBJ2-1; 15 nucleotides agree with TRBD2. The ends lost 2 bases at V and 7 bases at J; junction bases unmatched: 12. The CDR3 is made up of 19 amino acids. The V gene's germline CDR1 is LGHDT and CDR2 YNNKEL (reference sequence). The DNA for the CDR3 is TGTGCCAGCAGCCAACGGACTAGCGGGGGGGCCTCGTACTGGAATGAGCAGTTCTTC. Translating gives CASSQRTSGGASYWNEQFF.

The CDR3 region has the DNA TGTGCCACCAGTGTCGCCACCGGAGGGGCCAATGCGGATACGCAGTATTTT. Its protein product is CATSVATGGANADTQYF. V usage is TRBV24-1 and J usage is TRBJ2-3, with a weak D call TRBD2 (6 bases). The CDR3 is 17 residues long. Trimming removed 5 bases from V and 6 bases from J, with 23 bases in between. Germline CDR1 is KGHDR and CDR2 is SFDVKD.

This clone showed up just a few times. This sequence joins TRBV5-1 and TRBJ1-2; D is possibly TRBD1 (6 bases). This CDR3 spans 16 amino acids. The germline V gene has CDR1 SGHRS and CDR2 YFSETQ. V lost 4 bases, J lost 3 bases, and 19 bases lay in between. The CDR3 region has the DNA TGCGCCAGCAGCGCAATCCCCGGGGGGCTAGACTATGGCTACACCTTC. It translates to CASSAIPGGLDYGYTF.